A selection of T cell receptor beta chains follows, all from one sample in a study of T-cell memory formation after mild COVID-19. Each CDR3 protein gets one entry after TCRdb re-called the 5' RACE reads with MiXCR. The sample records 250,000 to 350,000 distinct CDR3 sequences, approximately 15% being singletons. Material: PBMCs or a T cell subset sorted from them (not recorded which). These receptors all stem from a man younger than 30 who had mild COVID-19 (a few samples of this study predate the infection). Cell type and time point are not known. The CDR3 runs from the conserved cysteine through the conserved F or W. D genes are given only for firm matches. A clone size is listed for some rows: how often the clone was seen (once, few, many), or a class if it is expanded.

V: TRBV14
D: -
size: few
J: TRBJ2-1
CDR3: CASSPGPLGQFF
DNA: TGTGCCAGCAGCCCGGGTCCGCTGGGGCAGTTCTTC

V: TRBV6-2/TRBV6-3
D: TRBD2
size: -
J: TRBJ2-1
CDR3: CASSSPAGDNEQFF
DNA: TGTGCCAGCAGTAGTCCAGCGGGGGACAATGAGCAGTTCTTC

V: TRBV18
D: -
size: few
J: TRBJ2-7
CDR3: CASSPGTYSYEQYF
DNA: TGTGCCAGCTCACCGGGGACTTATTCGTACGAGCAGTACTTC

V: TRBV5-1
D: TRBD1
size: -
J: TRBJ2-2
CDR3: CASSLETGGDTGELFF
DNA: TGCGCCAGCAGTTTGGAGACAGGGGGCGACACCGGGGAGCTGTTTTTT

V: TRBV7-2
D: -
size: many
J: TRBJ2-5
CDR3: CASSPRGGGGYQETQYF
DNA: TGTGCCAGCAGCCCGCGCGGGGGAGGGGGGTACCAAGAGACCCAGTACTTC

V: TRBV9
D: TRBD2
size: -
J: TRBJ2-3
CDR3: CASSVVPTSGGLLSLPDTQYF
DNA: TGTGCCAGCAGCGTAGTTCCCACTAGCGGGGGGCTTCTCTCCCTCCCAGATACGCAGTATTTT

V: TRBV6-5
D: -
size: -
J: TRBJ2-5
CDR3: CASSSKIRETQYF
DNA: TGTGCCAGCAGTTCTAAAATTCGGGAGACCCAGTACTTC

V: TRBV10-3
D: -
size: few
J: TRBJ2-3
CDR3: CAISDSGLQSTDTQYF
DNA: TGTGCCATCAGTGATAGTGGACTGCAAAGCACAGATACGCAGTATTTT

V: TRBV29-1
D: -
size: many
J: TRBJ1-1
CDR3: CSVQNTEAFF
DNA: TGCAGCGTGCAGAACACTGAAGCTTTCTTT

V: TRBV4-1
D: TRBD1
size: few
J: TRBJ2-7
CDR3: CASSQVWGTGVRSYEQYF
DNA: TGCGCCAGCAGCCAAGTCTGGGGGACAGGGGTGCGCTCCTACGAGCAGTACTTC

V: TRBV12-3/TRBV12-4
D: TRBD1
size: few
J: TRBJ1-2
CDR3: CASSFRQGGYTF
DNA: TGTGCCAGCAGTTTCCGACAGGGAGGCTACACCTTC

V: TRBV5-1
D: -
size: -
J: TRBJ2-5
CDR3: CASRLGQETQYF
DNA: TGCGCCAGCAGGTTGGGGCAAGAGACCCAGTACTTC

V: TRBV10-3
D: TRBD1
size: -
J: TRBJ2-5
CDR3: CAIRGDRETQYF
DNA: TGTGCCATCAGGGGGGACAGGGAGACCCAGTACTTC

V: TRBV6-6
D: -
size: -
J: TRBJ1-1
CDR3: CASSYAPNTEAFF
DNA: TGTGCCAGCAGTTACGCTCCGAACACTGAAGCTTTCTTT

V: TRBV27
D: -
size: -
J: TRBJ2-7
CDR3: CASREDPTYEQYF
DNA: TGTGCCAGCAGGGAGGACCCCACCTACGAGCAGTACTTC

V: TRBV20-1
D: -
size: once
J: TRBJ1-1
CDR3: CSASGVRAFF
DNA: TGCAGTGCTAGCGGGGTTAGGGCTTTCTTT

V: TRBV6-5
D: -
size: -
J: TRBJ1-1
CDR3: CASTRLVPTGNTEAFF
DNA: TGTGCCAGCACCCGACTCGTCCCGACGGGTAACACTGAAGCTTTCTTT

V: TRBV12-3/TRBV12-4
D: -
size: -
J: TRBJ1-5
CDR3: CASSLIGRQPQHF
DNA: TGTGCCAGCAGTTTAATAGGGAGGCAGCCCCAGCATTTT

V: TRBV18
D: -
size: many
J: TRBJ2-1
CDR3: CASSPGQVNEQFF
DNA: TGTGCCAGCTCACCAGGGCAGGTTAATGAGCAGTTCTTC

V: TRBV7-9
D: -
size: few
J: TRBJ2-1
CDR3: CASSLDSSDEQFF
DNA: TGTGCCAGCAGCTTAGACAGTTCGGATGAGCAGTTCTTC

V: TRBV5-1
D: TRBD1
size: few
J: TRBJ1-1
CDR3: CASSFQGARTEAFF
DNA: TGCGCCAGCAGCTTTCAGGGGGCGAGAACTGAAGCTTTCTTT

V: TRBV11-1
D: -
size: few
J: TRBJ2-4
CDR3: CASSPDRSGIQYF
DNA: TGTGCCAGCAGTCCAGATCGATCGGGCATTCAGTACTTC

V: TRBV7-2
D: -
size: -
J: TRBJ2-5
CDR3: CASSLVFWGTNQETQYF
DNA: TGTGCCAGCAGCTTAGTCTTCTGGGGTACAAACCAAGAGACCCAGTACTTC

V: TRBV5-4
D: TRBD2
size: -
J: TRBJ2-7
CDR3: CASSFYSSGEQYF
DNA: TGTGCCAGCAGCTTTTACTCTAGCGGCGAGCAGTACTTC

V: TRBV4-3
D: TRBD1
size: -
J: TRBJ1-6
CDR3: CASSQGQGYSPLHF
DNA: TGCGCCAGCAGCCAAGGACAGGGGTATTCACCCCTCCACTTT

V: TRBV6-1
D: -
size: -
J: TRBJ1-3
CDR3: CASSEPVRAVGNTIYF
DNA: TGTGCCAGCAGTGAACCGGTCAGGGCAGTTGGAAACACCATATATTTT

V: TRBV20-1
D: TRBD2
size: few
J: TRBJ2-7
CDR3: CSARDEILLAGGWEQYF
DNA: TGCAGTGCTAGAGACGAGATCTTACTAGCGGGGGGATGGGAGCAGTACTTC

V: TRBV24-1
D: -
size: many
J: TRBJ1-1
CDR3: CATSQGEVTEAFF
DNA: TGTGCCACCAGCCAGGGTGAAGTGACTGAAGCTTTCTTT

V: TRBV7-3
D: -
size: many
J: TRBJ2-5
CDR3: CASSLDYQETQYF
DNA: TGTGCCAGCAGCTTGGACTATCAAGAGACCCAGTACTTC

V: TRBV7-3
D: -
size: few
J: TRBJ2-1
CDR3: CASSDRLRGYNEQFF
DNA: TGTGCCAGCAGCGACCGACTGAGGGGCTACAATGAGCAGTTCTTC

V: TRBV3-1
D: -
size: -
J: TRBJ2-7
CDR3: CASSPGPTSHEQYF
DNA: TGTGCCAGCAGCCCGGGGCCTACCAGCCACGAGCAGTACTTC

V: TRBV12-3/TRBV12-4
D: -
size: -
J: TRBJ1-5
CDR3: CASSTGTFWEPQHF
DNA: TGTGCCAGCAGCACCGGGACTTTTTGGGAGCCCCAGCATTTT

V: TRBV7-9
D: TRBD2
size: many
J: TRBJ2-5
CDR3: CASSRGSGGETQYF
DNA: TGTGCCAGCAGTCGTGGTAGCGGGGGTGAGACCCAGTACTTC

V: TRBV6-4
D: -
size: -
J: TRBJ1-4
CDR3: CASRPGTDFGELFF
DNA: TGTGCCAGCAGGCCCGGGACGGACTTTGGGGAACTGTTTTTT

V: TRBV4-2
D: TRBD2
size: -
J: TRBJ2-7
CDR3: CASSQAGGSSYEQYF
DNA: TGTGCCAGCAGCCAAGCGGGGGGTAGCTCCTACGAGCAGTACTTC

V: TRBV12-3/TRBV12-4
D: -
size: -
J: TRBJ1-1
CDR3: CASRQRGASGTAFF
DNA: TGTGCCAGCAGACAGAGGGGGGCCAGTGGTACGGCTTTCTTT

V: TRBV5-1
D: -
size: few
J: TRBJ2-1
CDR3: CASSLWVADEQFF
DNA: TGCGCCAGCAGCCTGTGGGTGGCGGATGAGCAGTTCTTC

V: TRBV6-5
D: -
size: few
J: TRBJ1-3
CDR3: CASSYGSDSSGNTIYF
DNA: TGTGCCAGCAGTTACGGATCGGACAGCTCTGGAAACACCATATATTTT

V: TRBV5-8
D: -
size: -
J: TRBJ2-5
CDR3: CASSLGTFQETQYF
DNA: TGTGCCAGCAGCCTCGGGACGTTCCAAGAGACCCAGTACTTC

V: TRBV7-3
D: -
size: -
J: TRBJ2-2
CDR3: CASSPQNTGELFF
DNA: TGTGCCAGCAGCCCACAGAACACCGGGGAGCTGTTTTTT